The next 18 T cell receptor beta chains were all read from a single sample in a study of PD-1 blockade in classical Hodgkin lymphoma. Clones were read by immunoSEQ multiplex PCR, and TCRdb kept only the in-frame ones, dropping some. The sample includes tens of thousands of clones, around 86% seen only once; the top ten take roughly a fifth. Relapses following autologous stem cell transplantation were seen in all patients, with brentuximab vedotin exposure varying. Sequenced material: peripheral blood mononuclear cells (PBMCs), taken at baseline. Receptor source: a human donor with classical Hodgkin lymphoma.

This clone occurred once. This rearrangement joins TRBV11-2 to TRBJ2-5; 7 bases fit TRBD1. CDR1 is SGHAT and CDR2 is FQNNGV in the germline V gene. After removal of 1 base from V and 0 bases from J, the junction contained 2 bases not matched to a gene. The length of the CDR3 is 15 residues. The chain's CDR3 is CASSLGDRHQETQYF. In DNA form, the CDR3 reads TGTGCCAGCAGCTTAGGGGACAGACACCAAGAGACCCAGTACTTC.

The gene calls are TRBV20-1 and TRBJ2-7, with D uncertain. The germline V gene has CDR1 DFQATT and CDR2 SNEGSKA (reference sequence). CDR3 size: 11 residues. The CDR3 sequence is CSLWAAYEQYF. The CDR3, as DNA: TGCAGCCTCTGGGCGGCCTACGAGCAGTACTTC.

In DNA form, the CDR3 reads TGCGCCAGCAGCTTGGAGGGACGGGACGAAGAGACCCAGTACTTC. Translating gives CASSLEGRDEETQYF. The chain combines TRBV5-1 with TRBJ2-5, with D perhaps TRBD1 or TRBD2 (5 bases each). Trimming took off 0 bases at V and 3 bases at J, with 12 bases between the two ends. Germline V gives CDR1 SGHRS, CDR2 YFSETQ. CDR3 length: 15 residues.

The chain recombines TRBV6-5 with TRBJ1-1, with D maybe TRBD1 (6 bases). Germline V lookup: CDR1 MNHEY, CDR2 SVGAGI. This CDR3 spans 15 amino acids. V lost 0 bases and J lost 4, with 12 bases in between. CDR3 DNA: TGTGCCAGCAGTTACTCGCAGGGGATTAGCACTGAAGCTTTCTTT. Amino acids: CASSYSQGISTEAFF.

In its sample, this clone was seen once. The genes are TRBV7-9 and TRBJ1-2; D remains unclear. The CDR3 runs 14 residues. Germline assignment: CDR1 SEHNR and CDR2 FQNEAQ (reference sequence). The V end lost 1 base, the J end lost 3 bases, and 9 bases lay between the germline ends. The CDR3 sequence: CASSLGSPHYGYTF. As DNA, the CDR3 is TGTGCCAGCAGCTTAGGTAGCCCCCACTATGGCTACACCTTC.

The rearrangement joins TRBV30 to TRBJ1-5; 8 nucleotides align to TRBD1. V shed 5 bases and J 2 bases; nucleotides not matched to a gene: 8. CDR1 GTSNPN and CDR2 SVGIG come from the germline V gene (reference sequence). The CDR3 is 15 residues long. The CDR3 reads CAWGGETGGNQPQHF. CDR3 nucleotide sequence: TGTGCCTGGGGTGGTGAGACAGGGGGCAATCAGCCCCAGCATTTT.

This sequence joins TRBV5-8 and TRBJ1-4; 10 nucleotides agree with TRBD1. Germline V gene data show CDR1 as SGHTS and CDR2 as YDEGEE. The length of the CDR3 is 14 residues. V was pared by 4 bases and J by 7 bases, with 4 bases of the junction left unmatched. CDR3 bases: TGTGCCAGCAGCGAGGGACAGGGGAGTGAAAAACTGTTTTTT. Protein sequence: CASSEGQGSEKLFF. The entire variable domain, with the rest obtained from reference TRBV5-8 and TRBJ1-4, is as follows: EAGVTQSPTHLIKTRGQQATLRCSPISGHTSVYWYQQALGLGLQFLLWYDEGEERNRGNFPPRFSGRQFPNYSSELNVNALELEDSALYLCASSEGQGSEKLFFGSGTQLSVL.

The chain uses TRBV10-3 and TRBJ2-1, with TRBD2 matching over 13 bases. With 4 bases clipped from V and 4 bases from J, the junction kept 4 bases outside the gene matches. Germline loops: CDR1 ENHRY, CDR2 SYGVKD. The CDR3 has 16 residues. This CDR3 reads CAISVATSGRYNEQFF. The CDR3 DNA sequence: TGTGCCATCAGTGTGGCGACTAGCGGGAGGTACAATGAGCAGTTCTTC.

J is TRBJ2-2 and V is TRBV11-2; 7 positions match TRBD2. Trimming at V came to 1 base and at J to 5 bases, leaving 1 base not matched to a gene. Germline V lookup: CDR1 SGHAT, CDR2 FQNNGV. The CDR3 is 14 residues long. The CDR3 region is CASSLGGGTGELFF. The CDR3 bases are TGTGCCAGCAGCTTAGGGGGAGGGACCGGGGAGCTGTTTTTT. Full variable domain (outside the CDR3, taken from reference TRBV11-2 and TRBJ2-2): EAGVAQSPRYKIIEKRQSVAFWCNPISGHATLYWYQQILGQGPKLLIQFQNNGVVDDSQLPKDRFSAERLKGVDSTLKIQPAKLEDSAVYLCASSLGGGTGELFFGEGSRLTVL.

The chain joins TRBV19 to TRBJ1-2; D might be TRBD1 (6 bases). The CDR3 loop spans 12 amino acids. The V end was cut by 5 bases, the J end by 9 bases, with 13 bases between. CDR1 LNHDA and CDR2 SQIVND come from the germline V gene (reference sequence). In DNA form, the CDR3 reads TGTGCCAGTAGTCCGCCGGACAGTCGCTACACCTTC. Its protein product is CASSPPDSRYTF.

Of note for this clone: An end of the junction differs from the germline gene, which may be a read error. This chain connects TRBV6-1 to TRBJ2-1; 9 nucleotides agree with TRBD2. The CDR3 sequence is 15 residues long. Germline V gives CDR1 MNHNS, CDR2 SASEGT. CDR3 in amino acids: CASSETSGSHNEQFF. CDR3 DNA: TGTGCCAGCAGTGAGACTAGCGGCTCCCACAATGAGCAGTTCTTC.

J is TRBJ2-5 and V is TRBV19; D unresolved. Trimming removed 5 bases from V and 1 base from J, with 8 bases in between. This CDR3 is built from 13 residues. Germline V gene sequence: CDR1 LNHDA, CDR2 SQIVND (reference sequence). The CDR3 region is CASSQRVQETQYF. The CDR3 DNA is TGTGCCAGTAGTCAAAGGGTCCAAGAGACCCAGTACTTC.

This CDR3 reads CATMLERENIQYF. The CDR3 DNA reads as TGTGCCACCATGCTAGAGAGAGAAAACATTCAGTACTTC. This sequence joins TRBV6-4 and TRBJ2-4; D gene unclear. Germline CDR1 reads MRHNA; CDR2 reads SNTAGT. Between the trimmed V and J ends, which lost 10 bases and 5 bases, there was a span of 15 bases. This CDR3 spans 13 amino acids.

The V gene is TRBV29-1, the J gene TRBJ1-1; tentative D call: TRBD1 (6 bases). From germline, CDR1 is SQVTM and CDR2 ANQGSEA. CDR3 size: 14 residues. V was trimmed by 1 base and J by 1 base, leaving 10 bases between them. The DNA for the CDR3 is TGCAGCGTTGAAGGGGGGGCCGGGAACACTGAAGCTTTCTTT. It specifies CSVEGGAGNTEAFF.

The CDR3 is CSVEGRGRGYTF. CDR3 in DNA: TGCAGCGTTGAAGGAAGGGGCCGTGGCTACACCTTC. The rearrangement joins TRBV29-1 to TRBJ1-2, with D possibly being TRBD1 (5 bases). The V gene's germline CDR1 is SQVTM and CDR2 ANQGSEA. There are 12 residues in the CDR3. Trimming shortened V by 1 base and J by 7 bases, and 10 bases separated the two germline ends.

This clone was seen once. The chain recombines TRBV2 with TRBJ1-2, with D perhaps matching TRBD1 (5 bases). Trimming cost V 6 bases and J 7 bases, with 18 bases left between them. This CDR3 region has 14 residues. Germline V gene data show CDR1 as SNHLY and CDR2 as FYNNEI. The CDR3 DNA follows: TGTGCCAGCAGATTGGAAGGTACCGGGGGTGGCTACACCTTC. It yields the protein CASRLEGTGGGYTF.

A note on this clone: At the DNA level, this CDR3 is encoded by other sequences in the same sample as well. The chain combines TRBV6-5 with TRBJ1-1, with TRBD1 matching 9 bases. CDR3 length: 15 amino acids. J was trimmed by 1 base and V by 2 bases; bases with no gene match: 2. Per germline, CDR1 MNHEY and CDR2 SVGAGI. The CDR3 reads CASSYPTGGNTEAFF. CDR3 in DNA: TGTGCCAGCAGTTACCCGACAGGGGGGAACACTGAAGCTTTCTTT.

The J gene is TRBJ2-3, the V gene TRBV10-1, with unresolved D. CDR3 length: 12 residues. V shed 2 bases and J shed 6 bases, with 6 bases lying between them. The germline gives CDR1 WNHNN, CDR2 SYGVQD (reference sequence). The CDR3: CASSETDDTQYF. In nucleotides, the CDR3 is TGCGCCAGCAGTGAGACGGACGATACGCAGTATTTT.